These 10 T cell receptor beta chains were all obtained from the same sample, sequenced in a study of CD8+CD57+ T cells in acquired aplastic anemia. Template material for TCR beta VDJ and CDR3 profiling consisted of genomic DNA. From the reads, TCRdb called clonotypes with MiXCR, one entry per CDR3 protein. The data show about 110,000 distinct CDR3 sequences, 51% seen once. The sequenced material came from sorted CD4+, CD8+, or CD8+CD57+ T cells (not recorded which) from PBMCs. The source of these receptors is a human donor in good health, serving as a control.

The chain uses TRBV24-1 and TRBJ1-2; D is perhaps TRBD1 (6 bases). This CDR3 has 15 residues. The germline gives CDR1 KGHDR, CDR2 SFDVKD. Trimming left V 4 bases short and J 3 bases short, with 14 bases between. The chain's CDR3 is CATSDPGQTHYGYTF. Written as DNA, the CDR3 is TGTGCCACCAGTGACCCCGGACAGACACACTATGGCTACACCTTC.

The chain couples TRBV2 to TRBJ1-2; possible D gene TRBD1, 5 bases. The CDR3 consists of 14 residues. From germline, CDR1 is SNHLY and CDR2 FYNNEI. V was cut by 7 bases and J by 2 bases, with 14 bases left in between. CDR3 loop: CASTEGVGNYGYTF. CDR3 in DNA: TGTGCCAGCACCGAAGGGGTGGGGAACTATGGCTACACCTTC.

The chain carries TRBV4-1 and TRBJ2-5; 10 bases are shared with TRBD2. CDR1 is MGHRA and CDR2 is YSYEKL in the germline V gene. This CDR3 has 17 residues. Trimming at V came to 0 bases and at J to 1 base, leaving 5 bases not matched to a gene. CDR3: CASSQEASGGTQETQYF. In DNA form, the CDR3 reads TGCGCCAGCAGCCAAGAGGCTAGCGGGGGAACCCAAGAGACCCAGTACTTC.

The chain recombines TRBV12-3 or TRBV12-4 with TRBJ1-4; 10 nucleotides align to TRBD1. Trimming at V came to 6 bases and at J to 0 bases, leaving 13 bases not matched to a gene. This CDR3 spans 19 amino acids. The CDR3 spells CASRRTRTGGSATNEKLFF. The CDR3 nucleotides read TGTGCCAGCAGACGAACCCGGACAGGGGGGAGTGCAACTAATGAAAAACTGTTTTTT.

CDR3 residues: CASSELRNGELFF. CDR3 sequence (DNA): TGCGCCAGCAGTGAGTTGCGCAACGGGGAGCTGTTTTTT. The chain recombines TRBV10-1 with TRBJ2-2; D remains ambiguous. The length of the CDR3 is 13 residues. Trimming shortened V by 1 base and J by 7 bases, and 7 bases separated the two germline ends. Germline CDR1 is WNHNN and CDR2 is SYGVQD (reference sequence).

This clonotype was recorded at least ten times. This chain links TRBV7-9 with TRBJ2-7; D remains unclear. Germline V gene sequence: CDR1 SEHNR, CDR2 FQNEAQ (reference sequence). The CDR3 spans 12 residues. Trimming shortened V by 5 bases and J by 0 bases, and 5 bases separated the two germline ends. For the CDR3, the DNA is TGTGCCAGCAGCCCTGGCTCCTACGAGCAGTACTTC. Translation gives CASSPGSYEQYF.

This clonotype showed up many times. V gene TRBV5-1 combines with J gene TRBJ1-1, with unresolved D. The V end was cut by 0 bases, the J end by 4 bases, with 13 bases between. The CDR3 contains 15 residues. Germline CDR1 and CDR2: SGHRS and YFSETQ. The CDR3 protein is CASSLAEVLITEAFF. DNA for the CDR3: TGCGCCAGCAGCTTGGCCGAAGTGTTAATCACTGAAGCTTTCTTT.

This clonotype was observed many times. The chain uses TRBV6-1 and TRBJ1-2; 8 bases map to TRBD1. Germline V gene data show CDR1 as MNHNS and CDR2 as SASEGT. The CDR3 loop spans 14 amino acids. Trimming cost V 6 bases and J 4 bases; bases outside gene matches: 7. CDR3 region: CASSPPGTGYGYTF. CDR3 nucleotide sequence: TGTGCCAGCAGCCCCCCCGGGACAGGCTATGGCTACACCTTC.

This clonotype has just a few counts. The chain uses TRBV6-2 or TRBV6-3 and TRBJ2-4; a possible D gene is TRBD1 (6 bases). V shed 3 bases and J shed 0 bases, with 21 bases lying between them. In germline, CDR1 is MNHEY, CDR2 SVGEGT. This CDR3 has 19 amino acids. CDR3 DNA sequence: TGTGCCAGCAGTTATAAACCTGGACAGCCCTATTTAGCCAAAAACATTCAGTACTTC. Translation gives CASSYKPGQPYLAKNIQYF.

The genes are TRBV25-1 and TRBJ1-3; 8 bases agree with TRBD1. Germline assignment: CDR1 MGHDK and CDR2 SYGVNS. CDR3 length: 14 amino acids. With V trimmed by 6 bases and J by 8 bases, 9 bases remained unmatched. As DNA, the CDR3 is TGTGCCAGCAGGACAGGGGATGGGGGCTACACCATATATTTT. Amino acid sequence: CASRTGDGGYTIYF.